The TCR beta chain described here comes from a study of graft-versus-host responses after intestinal transplantation. Study overall: Recipients had transplants, and these were multivisceral, liver-intestinal, or isolated intestinal. Tacrolimus and steroids were given for around three years to all recipients after anti-thymocyte globulin induction.

Some clones are missing from TCRdb's copy, which holds only in-frame ones; the method was immunoSEQ multiplex PCR. The data show 90,000 to 150,000 clones, about 95% seen once. A remark on this clone: What it binds is unknown.

Overall study results and limits: The highest levels of circulating GvH clones went along with early declines in HvG clones after transplant. Investigators detected GvH clones in recipient marrow, with some emerging earlier in ileum or blood.

Trimming took off 4 bases at V and 5 bases at J, with 13 bases between the two ends. This CDR3 region has 14 residues. Looked up from germline, CDR1 is SGDLS and CDR2 is YYNGEE. The V and J genes are TRBV9 and TRBJ2-1, with D perhaps assigned TRBD1 or TRBD2 (5 bases each). Sequencing was performed on unstimulated CD8+ T cells sorted from spleen or lymph node cells, taken before intestinal transplant. This clonotype was obtained from a human donor who received an intestinal transplant. CDR3 DNA sequence: TGTGCCAGCAGCCCACAACTGGGGGACAATGAGCAGTTCTTC. Amino acid sequence: CASSPQLGDNEQFF.